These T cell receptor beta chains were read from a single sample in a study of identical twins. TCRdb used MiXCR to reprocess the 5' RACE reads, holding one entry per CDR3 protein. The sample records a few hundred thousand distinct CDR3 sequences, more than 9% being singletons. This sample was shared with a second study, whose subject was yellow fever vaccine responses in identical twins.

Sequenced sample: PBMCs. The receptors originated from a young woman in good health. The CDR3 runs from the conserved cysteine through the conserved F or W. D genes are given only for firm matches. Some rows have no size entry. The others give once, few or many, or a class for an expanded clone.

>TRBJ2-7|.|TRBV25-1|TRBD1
TGTGCCGTAGGTTGCAGATGGGGACAGGGAGTATACGAGCAGTACTTC
CAVGCRWGQGVYEQYF
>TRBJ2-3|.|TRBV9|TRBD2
TGTGCCAGCAGCGTAGCGGGGGGGCCAACGGATACGCAGTATTTT
CASSVAGGPTDTQYF
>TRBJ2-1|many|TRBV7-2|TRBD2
TGTGCCAGCAGCTTACGGGGGAAGCGGGGGTCTGATGAGCAGTTCTTC
CASSLRGKRGSDEQFF
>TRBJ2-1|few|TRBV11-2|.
TGTGCCAGCTCCTCCCGACAGCCCGATAGGAGCTCCTACAATGAGCAGTTCTTC
CASSSRQPDRSSYNEQFF
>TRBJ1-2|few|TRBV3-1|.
TGTGCCAGCAGCCAAGTCGGGGTGGTGGGAAGAGGCTACACCTTC
CASSQVGVVGRGYTF
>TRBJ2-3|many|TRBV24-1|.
TGTGCCACCAGTACGGGAGAACTCCAGGCAGATACGCAGTATTTT
CATSTGELQADTQYF
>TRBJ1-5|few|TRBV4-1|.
TGCGCCAGCAGCCAGGGATCGGCCTTCCAGCCCCAGCATTTT
CASSQGSAFQPQHF
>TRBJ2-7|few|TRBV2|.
TGTGCCAGCATACAGCGGAAATACGAGCAGTACTTC
CASIQRKYEQYF
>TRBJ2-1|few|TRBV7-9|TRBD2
TGTGCCAGCAGTCGTACGACTAGCGGGAGATACAATGAGCAGTTCTTC
CASSRTTSGRYNEQFF
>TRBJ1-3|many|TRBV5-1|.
TGCGCCAGCAGCTTGGCCGGAAACACCATATATTTT
CASSLAGNTIYF
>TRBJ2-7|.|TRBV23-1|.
TGCGCCAGCAGTCAATCTAAGGGGTACAGCTCCTACGAGCAGTACTTC
CASSQSKGYSSYEQYF
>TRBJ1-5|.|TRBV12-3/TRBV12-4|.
TGTGCCAGCACCCTCTATCAGCCCCAGCATTTT
CASTLYQPQHF
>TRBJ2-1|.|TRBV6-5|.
TGTGCCAGCAGTACATCGAGGTACAATGAGCAGTTCTTC
CASSTSRYNEQFF
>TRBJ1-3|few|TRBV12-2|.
TGTGCAAGTCGTCTACCGACAGAACCCTCTGGAAACACCATATATTTT
CASRLPTEPSGNTIYF
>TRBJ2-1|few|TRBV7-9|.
TGTGCCAGCAGCTCCCCCCTGGGAGAAGATGAGCAGTTCTTC
CASSSPLGEDEQFF
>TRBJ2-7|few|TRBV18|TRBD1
TGTGCCAGCTCATTGGACAGGGGGCAGGTCGGAGTCTACGAGCAGTACTTC
CASSLDRGQVGVYEQYF
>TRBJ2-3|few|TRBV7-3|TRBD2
TGTGCCAGCAGCTTAAATTTTGGCGCGGGGGTCACAGATACGCAGTATTTT
CASSLNFGAGVTDTQYF
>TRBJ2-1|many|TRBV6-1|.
TGTGCCAGCAAACTACAGGGAGGCTACAATGAGCAGTTCTTC
CASKLQGGYNEQFF
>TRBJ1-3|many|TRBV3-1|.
TGTGCCAGCAGCCCGAGACAGGCTGGAAACACCATATATTTT
CASSPRQAGNTIYF
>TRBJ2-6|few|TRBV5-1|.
TGCGCCAGCAGCTGGGGACCCACTGGGGCCAACGTCCTGACTTTC
CASSWGPTGANVLTF
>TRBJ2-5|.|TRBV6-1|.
TGTGCCAGCAGTCCAAATCCCGGGTTGGGGGACCCGAAAGAGACCCAGTACTTC
CASSPNPGLGDPKETQYF
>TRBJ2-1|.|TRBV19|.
TGTGCCAGTAGTCCGGACTCTGGCGAGCAGTTCTTC
CASSPDSGEQFF
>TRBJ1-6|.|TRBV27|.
TGTGCCAGCCTACGAGTGGGGGGATTTAGCAATTCACCCCTCCACTTT
CASLRVGGFSNSPLHF
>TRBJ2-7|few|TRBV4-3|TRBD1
TGCGCCAGCAGCCAAGACGGCAGGGGGTATTACGAGCAGTACTTC
CASSQDGRGYYEQYF
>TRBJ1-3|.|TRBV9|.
TGTGCCAGCAGCGTAGATGAGGGGGCTGGAAACACCATATATTTT
CASSVDEGAGNTIYF
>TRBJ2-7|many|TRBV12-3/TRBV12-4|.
TGTGCCAGCAGTTTAACAGGGATCTCCTACGAGCAGTACTTC
CASSLTGISYEQYF
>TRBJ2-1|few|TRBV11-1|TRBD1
TGTGCCAGCAGCTTAGATTCGTGGCAGGGGGCCGTCCGGAGTGAAAACAATGAGCAGTTCTTC
CASSLDSWQGAVRSENNEQFF
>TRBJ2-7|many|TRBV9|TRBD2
TGTGCCAGCAGCCTAGGGACTAGCGAATCCTACGAGCAGTACTTC
CASSLGTSESYEQYF
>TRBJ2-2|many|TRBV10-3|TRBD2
TGTGCCATCACCGCGACTAGCGGGAACACCGGGGAGCTGTTTTTT
CAITATSGNTGELFF